The sequence of this TCR beta chain was determined in a study of cytomegalovirus exposure and HLA in healthy donors (dated by TCRdb to 2015 to 2018). The study in broad terms: According to a later analysis, one platform produced both the roughly 120 validation repertoires and the 720 or so repertoires of the first cohort. The study aimed to test whether signatures of past pathogen exposure could be identified by cataloging public T cell receptors. Besides the first cohort of roughly 640 subjects, a separate validation cohort made up of 120 different subjects was used. To predict cytomegalovirus infection status, the study brought together high-throughput TCR immunosequencing, statistical association of individual TCRs with disease status, and machine learning. Findings and caveats that apply to the study as a whole: Most TCR sequences were seen in very few donors, while some public TCRs were found in many individuals. According to the authors, the approach could potentially be generalized to other disease states and immunological phenotypes. In a later analysis, TCRs clustered in the first cohort were found to also tend to co-occur in the 130 or so validation repertoires, with approximately 95% of cluster scores above 0. A few of the identified cytomegalovirus-associated TCR beta chains were confirmed in vitro to be specific for cytomegalovirus antigens. The classifier was reported to diagnose cytomegalovirus status with high specificity and sensitivity in both the original cohort and the validation cohort. The study gave a list of 150 to 200 TCR beta chains associated with cytomegalovirus. A later analysis lacked HLA typing for the validation cohort, so it scored co-occurrence in that cohort across all 120 or so repertoires.

V sheds 0 bases and J sheds 4 bases, leaving 8 bases between their ends. The CDR3 spans 15 residues, from the cysteine through the phenylalanine. The kept DNA is CDR3 alone, 45 bases in frame from the first base. Worth noting for this clone: No cognate antigen has been identified for it. The sample holds no much larger clone one base away, and base qualities are not on file.

The method behind the library was the immunoSEQ multiplex PCR assay. The authors processed their data as follows. To diagnose cytomegalovirus status from the catalog of TCR beta chain sequences, a statistical classification framework was built. TCRdb provides this immuneACCESS table in a form limited to in-frame rearrangements. Some clones are lacking; in checked studies, under half of them reflect an unresolved V gene, and why the rest are absent is not known. V, J and clone size are those of that table, while D and trimming were read from the DNA. The sample records fewer than 75,000 clones, roughly 94% of which are singletons. Of the sample, less than 2% falls within the top ten clones. The donors belonged to the validation cohort of about 130 subjects, which was separate from the approximately 700-subject first cohort.

The sequence links TRBV5-7 to TRBJ2-6; no D segment can be confidently identified. TRBV5-7 is treated as an ORF (open reading frame) with a function not yet certain. The source of this sequence is a woman younger than 35 in good health and CMV-seropositive. Sequencing input: PBMCs. The CDR3 is CASSLDEAGANVLTF. The DNA sequence follows: TGTGCCAGCAGCTTGGATGAGGCCGGGGCCAACGTCCTGACTTTC.